This T cell receptor beta chain was retrieved from a study of control samples from healthy donors and cancer patients. In this sample, this clone turned up once. Sequencing was performed with immunoSEQ multiplex PCR; in TCRdb, only in-frame clones are kept and a portion is missing. The table includes roughly 180,000 clones, 85% to 95% detected once. The V and J ends lost 5 bases and 4 bases respectively, with 15 bases between them. Germline values: CDR1 SGHTA, CDR2 FQGNSA. The CDR3 has 15 residues. This receptor was obtained from a woman between 18 and 29 years old in good health. The chain joins TRBV7-2 to TRBJ2-1; D perhaps matches TRBD2 (6 bases). The sequenced material came from blood. The CDR3 bases are TGTGCCAGCAGCGTAAGACTAGTCTCGTACAATGAGCAGTTCTTC. Its protein product is CASSVRLVSYNEQFF.